Below, 32 T cell receptor beta chains from the same sample are listed, as sequenced in a study of blood T cell repertoires in COVID-19. Repertoires were generated with immunoSEQ multiplex PCR, while TCRdb's copy carries only in-frame clones and drops some. The profile covers 65,000 to 85,000 clones, with roughly 89% appearing a single time and about 6% taken by the ten largest. Sequencing was carried out using peripheral blood. Every receptor here comes from a human donor in a cohort sampled during active COVID-19.

V and J are TRBV7-9 and TRBJ1-6; 7 bases align to TRBD1. Trimming cost V 5 bases and J 10 bases; bases outside gene matches: 8. The length of the CDR3 is 14 residues. Germline V lookup: CDR1 SEHNR, CDR2 FQNEAQ (reference sequence). The CDR3 reads CASSRVTGESPLHF. The CDR3 coding sequence is TGTGCCAGCAGCCGGGTTACAGGGGAATCACCCCTCCACTTT.

This chain connects TRBV9 to TRBJ1-4, with D uncertain. The CDR3 is 14 residues long. The germline V gene has CDR1 SGDLS and CDR2 YYNGEE. Trimming removed 0 bases from V and 0 bases from J, with 3 bases in between. The CDR3 DNA reads as TGTGCCAGCAGCGTAGCTGCAACTAATGAAAAACTGTTTTTT. Its translation: CASSVAATNEKLFF. Full variable domain (missing parts from reference TRBV9 and TRBJ1-4): DSGVTQTPKHLITATGQRVTLRCSPRSGDLSVYWYQQSLDQGLQFLIQYYNGEERAKGNILERFSAQQFPDLHSELNLSSLELGDSALYFCASSVAATNEKLFFGSGTQLSVL.

This chain connects TRBV9 to TRBJ2-3; 11 bases map to TRBD2. Trimming removed 3 bases from V and 4 bases from J; junction bases left unmatched: 7. This CDR3 region has 16 residues. Germline loops: CDR1 SGDLS, CDR2 YYNGEE. CDR3 sequence reads: CASSEYSGGASDTQYF. In DNA, the CDR3 is TGTGCCAGCAGCGAATATAGCGGGGGGGCGTCAGATACGCAGTATTTT.

CDR3 protein: CASSLSDSLTGELFF. The CDR3 coding sequence is TGCGCCAGCAGCCTATCGGACAGCCTCACCGGGGAGCTGTTTTTT. V is TRBV4-1 and J is TRBJ2-2; D is perhaps TRBD1 (6 bases). The length of the CDR3 is 15 residues. The V gene lost 4 bases and the J gene lost 4 bases, with 13 bases spanning the gap. Per the germline V gene, CDR1 is MGHRA and CDR2 is YSYEKL.

The chain combines TRBV30 with TRBJ2-5; D ambiguous. Trimming removed 0 bases at V and 5 bases at J, with 10 bases between. This CDR3 is built from 13 residues. CDR1 is GTSNPN, CDR2 SVGIG, per germline (reference sequence). Here the CDR3 DNA reads TGTGCCTGGAGTGTGATGGTCGGGGAGACCCAGTACTTC. The encoded protein is CAWSVMVGETQYF.

The CDR3 DNA is TGTGCCAGCCTTCTAGGCAGGAACTGGGGGCGAGACGAGCAGTACTTC. Protein product: CASLLGRNWGRDEQYF. The chain has TRBV5-6 and TRBJ2-7, with D perhaps matching TRBD1 (6 bases). Germline lookup yields CDR1 SGHDT and CDR2 YYEEEE. CDR3 length: 16 amino acids. The V end was cut by 7 bases, the J end by 5 bases, with 25 bases between.

J is TRBJ2-2 and V is TRBV21-1; the table assigns TRBD2, which was not confirmed against the DNA. TRBV21-1 is an annotated pseudogene. CDR3 size: 17 residues. CDR3 protein: CASRTSGEGAKGGELFF. Written as DNA, the CDR3 is TGTGCCAGCAGGACTAGCGGGGAGGGCGCGAAGGGCGGGGAGCTGTTTTTT.

The chain has TRBV15 and TRBJ2-7; 10 bases fit TRBD2. The CDR3 consists of 15 residues. The germline CDR1 and CDR2 sequences are LNHNV and YYDKDF (reference sequence). V was pared by 0 bases and J by 2 bases, with 1 base of the junction left unmatched. Here the CDR3 reads CATSRDTSGTYEQYF. The CDR3 DNA sequence: TGTGCCACCAGCAGAGATACTAGCGGGACCTACGAGCAGTACTTC.

V is TRBV9 and J is TRBJ2-7; the D is unclear. The CDR3 has 13 amino acids. The germline gives CDR1 SGDLS, CDR2 YYNGEE. The V gene lost 0 bases and the J gene lost 1 base, with 5 bases spanning the gap. This chain's CDR3 is CASSVAQSYEQYF. CDR3 sequence (DNA): TGTGCCAGCAGCGTAGCGCAGTCCTACGAGCAGTACTTC.

The rearrangement uses TRBV3-1 (or the pseudogene TRBV3-2) and TRBJ1-6, with a tentative D call TRBD1 (6 bases). The germline V gene encodes CDR1 LGHDT and CDR2 YNNKEL (reference sequence). The V gene lost 3 bases and the J gene lost 7 bases, with 16 bases spanning the gap. There are 16 residues in the CDR3. The CDR3 nucleotides read TGTGCCAGCAGCCAGTACAGGGCCCCTGGGAATTCACCCCTCCACTTT. Translated: CASSQYRAPGNSPLHF.

This clone was counted a single time. The V and J genes are TRBV5-4 and TRBJ1-1; a possible D gene is TRBD1 (5 bases). CDR3 length equals 13 residues. Germline V gene lookup returns CDR1 SGHNT and CDR2 YYREEE (reference sequence). Trimming cost V 2 bases and J 3 bases, with 8 bases left between them. In DNA, the CDR3 is TGTGCCAGCAGCTTAAGGGGTTACACTGAAGCTTTCTTT. It encodes CASSLRGYTEAFF. Full variable domain (remainder filled in from reference TRBV5-4 and TRBJ1-1): ETGVTQSPTHLIKTRGQQVTLRCSSQSGHNTVSWYQQALGQGPQFIFQYYREEENGRGNFPPRFSGLQFPNYSSELNVNALELDDSALYLCASSLRGYTEAFFGQGTRLTVV.

The chain links TRBV7-6 to TRBJ1-2; tentatively, D is TRBD1 (5 bases). Trimming shortened V by 5 bases and J by 7 bases, and 14 bases separated the two germline ends. In germline, CDR1 is SGHVS, CDR2 FNYEAQ. The CDR3 has 13 residues. In DNA form, the CDR3 reads TGTGCCAGCAGCGCCGTGGGGGGGAGTGGCTACACCTTC. Translating it yields CASSAVGGSGYTF.

The V gene is TRBV3-1 (or the pseudogene TRBV3-2), the J gene TRBJ1-3; D is perhaps TRBD1 (5 bases). Trimming removed 1 base from V and 0 bases from J, with 10 bases in between. Germline V lookup: CDR1 LGHDT, CDR2 YNNKEL (reference sequence). The CDR3 extends over 16 amino acids. The CDR3 DNA sequence: TGTGCCAGCAGCCAAGCCAGGGATTACTCTGGAAACACCATATATTTT. Translation gives CASSQARDYSGNTIYF.

The chain is built from TRBV27 and TRBJ1-6, with TRBD1 matching over 9 bases. The CDR3 extends over 16 amino acids. Germline V CDR1 and CDR2: MNHEY, SMNVEV (reference sequence). The V gene end was trimmed by 4 bases and the J gene end by 8 bases; junction bases not matched to a gene: 9. The CDR3 loop reads CASSSPGQGAHSPLHF. The DNA of the CDR3 is TGTGCCAGCAGTTCTCCGGGACAGGGCGCTCATTCACCCCTCCACTTT.

CDR3 protein: CASSLLTSGTQYF. In DNA form, the CDR3 reads TGTGCCAGCAGCTTGCTGACTAGCGGGACCCAGTACTTC. This chain joins TRBV14 and TRBJ2-5, with 9 bases fitting TRBD2. The CDR3 sequence is 13 residues long. Germline trimming cut 5 bases from V and 7 bases from J; bases unmatched to any gene: 5. The V gene's germline CDR1 is SGHDN and CDR2 FVKESK. Full variable domain (rest looked up from reference TRBV14 and TRBJ2-5): EAGVTQFPSHSVIEKGQTVTLRCDPISGHDNLYWYRRVMGKEIKFLLHFVKESKQDESGMPNNRFLAERTGGTYSTLKVQPAELEDSGVYFCASSLLTSGTQYFGPGTRLLVL.

This clone was counted a single time. The chain has TRBV7-9 and TRBJ2-5; 12 nucleotides agree with TRBD1. Losses at the gene ends were 5 bases for V and 5 bases for J; bases not matched to a gene: 9. Germline V gene data show CDR1 as SEHNR and CDR2 as FQNEAQ (reference sequence). This CDR3 is built from 16 residues. This CDR3 reads CASSPGTGGDPETQYF. In DNA form, the CDR3 reads TGTGCCAGCAGCCCCGGGACAGGGGGCGATCCTGAGACCCAGTACTTC.

V usage is TRBV6-2 or TRBV6-3 and J usage is TRBJ2-7; 7 bases line up with TRBD1. Germline CDR1 MNHEY, CDR2 SVGEGT. V lost 2 bases and J lost 2; bases outside the gene matches: 6. This CDR3 comprises 15 residues. CDR3 residues: CASSYAYRGPYEQYF. The CDR3 nucleotides read TGTGCCAGCAGTTACGCCTACAGGGGACCCTACGAGCAGTACTTC.

The chain carries TRBV19 and TRBJ1-5; 8 nucleotides agree with TRBD1. J lost 2 bases, V lost 1 base, and 13 bases had no gene match. CDR3 length equals 19 residues. CDR1 LNHDA and CDR2 SQIVND come from the germline V gene (reference sequence). In DNA, the CDR3 is TGTGCCAGTAGTATAGCCCCAGGTGTGTCAGGGGGCCGCAATCAGCCCCAGCATTTT. It translates to CASSIAPGVSGGRNQPQHF.

The V call is TRBV7-9, the J call TRBJ1-1; D call uncertain. Germline lookup yields CDR1 SEHNR and CDR2 FQNEAQ (reference sequence). CDR3 size: 14 residues. V was cut by 5 bases and J by 2 bases, with 12 bases left in between. The CDR3 bases are TGTGCCAGCAGCCTCCTGAGGGCAAACACTGAAGCTTTCTTT. It translates to CASSLLRANTEAFF. Together with reference TRBV7-9 and TRBJ1-1, the CDR3 gives the full variable domain: DTGVSQNPRHKITKRGQNVTFRCDPISEHNRLYWYRQTLGQGPEFLTYFQNEAQLEKSRLLSDRFSAERPKGSFSTLEIQRTEQGDSAMYLCASSLLRANTEAFFGQGTRLTVV.

V and J are TRBV11-2 and TRBJ2-3, with a tentative D call TRBD2 (7 bases). The V gene's germline CDR1 is SGHAT and CDR2 FQNNGV. V shed 8 bases and J shed 3 bases, with 18 bases lying between them. The CDR3 has 15 residues. The CDR3 bases are TGTGCCAGCCGTCTCTGGGGGGGGCAAACAGATACGCAGTATTTT. Translated: CASRLWGGQTDTQYF.

This clone showed up just once. The chain links TRBV4-3 to TRBJ2-6; no definite D call. The V and J ends lost 4 bases and 3 bases respectively, with 7 bases between them. Per germline, CDR1 LGHNA and CDR2 YSLEER. There are 14 residues in the CDR3. In DNA form, the CDR3 reads TGCGCCAGCAGCCTATCGGTTGGGGCCAACGTCCTGACTTTC. Its protein is CASSLSVGANVLTF.

This sequence joins TRBV12-3 or TRBV12-4 and TRBJ1-2, with D uncertain. The CDR3 is 13 amino acids. V lost 4 bases and J 0 bases, leaving 6 bases between the germline ends. CDR3: CASSSGTNYGYTF. CDR3 in DNA: TGTGCCAGCAGTTCCGGGACTAACTATGGCTACACCTTC.

This chain uses TRBV6-2 or TRBV6-3 with TRBJ2-7; unclear D gene. V was clipped by 5 bases and J by 3 bases, with 5 bases between them. Germline CDR1 is MNHEY and CDR2 is SVGEGT. The CDR3 loop spans 11 amino acids. In DNA, the CDR3 is TGTGCCAGCAGTCCGCGCTACGAGCAGTACTTC. Its protein is CASSPRYEQYF.

This clone was observed a single time. V is TRBV7-2 and J is TRBJ2-1; D gene uncertain. V lost 2 bases and J lost 0, with 8 bases in between. CDR3 length: 15 residues. CDR1 SGHTA and CDR2 FQGNSA come from the germline V gene. The DNA for the CDR3 is TGTGCCAGCAGCTTAACCGGCGGCTCCTACAATGAGCAGTTCTTC. Amino acid sequence: CASSLTGGSYNEQFF.

The rearrangement joins TRBV28 to TRBJ2-7; 9 nucleotides match TRBD1. Trimming took 6 bases from V and 4 from J; bases not matched to a gene: 10. Per the germline V gene, CDR1 is MDHEN and CDR2 is SYDVKM. The CDR3 sequence is 15 residues long. The CDR3 protein is CASRTTPGQGYEQYF. In DNA form, the CDR3 reads TGTGCCAGCAGGACCACCCCGGGACAGGGATACGAGCAGTACTTC.

V and J are TRBV13 and TRBJ1-2; 9 bases agree with TRBD1. Losses at the gene ends were 0 bases for V and 5 bases for J; bases not matched to a gene: 10. The CDR3 runs 17 residues. Germline V gene lookup returns CDR1 PRHDT and CDR2 FYEKMQ (reference sequence). The CDR3: CASSLGRQGGVPYGYTF. CDR3 nucleotide sequence: TGTGCCAGCAGCTTAGGCCGACAGGGGGGGGTTCCGTATGGCTACACCTTC. Combining the CDR3 with reference TRBV13 and TRBJ1-2 gives the whole variable domain AAGVIQSPRHLIKEKRETATLKCYPIPRHDTVYWYQQGPGQDPQFLISFYEKMQSDKGSIPDRFSAQQFSDYHSELNMSSLELGDSALYFCASSLGRQGGVPYGYTFGSGTRLTVV.

The chain couples TRBV6-2 or TRBV6-3 to TRBJ2-5, with D unresolved. The CDR3 runs 12 residues. V shed 2 bases and J shed 4 bases, with 5 bases lying between them. From germline, CDR1 is MNHEY and CDR2 SVGEGT. DNA for the CDR3: TGTGCCAGCAGTTACACTCGAGAGACCCAGTACTTC. This sequence encodes CASSYTRETQYF.

This clone showed up just a few times. The chain carries TRBV5-1 and TRBJ1-1; 7 bases are a match to TRBD1. Germline loops: CDR1 SGHRS, CDR2 YFSETQ. The CDR3 is 13 residues long. The V segment lost 2 bases and the J segment 7 bases; nucleotides outside the gene matches: 5. The CDR3 is CASSFGQEIEAFF. The CDR3 DNA sequence: TGCGCCAGCAGCTTCGGACAGGAAATTGAAGCTTTCTTT.

J is TRBJ2-5 and V is TRBV3-1 (or the pseudogene TRBV3-2); 8 positions match TRBD1. This CDR3 is 14 amino acids long. Germline loops: CDR1 LGHDT, CDR2 YNNKEL (reference sequence). Losses at the gene ends were 4 bases for V and 2 bases for J; bases not matched to a gene: 3. CDR3 sequence: CASSRGTGQETQYF. CDR3 nucleotide sequence: TGTGCCAGCAGCCGCGGGACAGGACAAGAGACCCAGTACTTC.

The chain joins TRBV11-2 to TRBJ1-2; possibly TRBD1 for D (5 bases). V was clipped by 2 bases and J by 5 bases, with 9 bases between them. CDR3 length equals 13 residues. In germline, CDR1 is SGHAT, CDR2 FQNNGV. CDR3 nucleotide sequence: TGTGCCAGCAGCTTATCCAGGGCGTATGGCTACACCTTC. Amino acid sequence: CASSLSRAYGYTF.

This clone was picked up one time. V usage is TRBV18 and J usage is TRBJ2-6; D may be TRBD1 (6 bases). Germline V lookup: CDR1 KGHSH, CDR2 LQKENI. Trimming took off 2 bases at V and 1 base at J, with 15 bases between the two ends. The CDR3 contains 18 residues. The CDR3 sequence is CASSPSVQGSSGANVLTF. The DNA of the CDR3 is TGTGCCAGCTCACCATCGGTACAGGGCAGTTCTGGGGCCAACGTCCTGACTTTC.

The chain is built from TRBV12-5 and TRBJ2-7; possible D gene TRBD1, 5 bases. Germline V gives CDR1 LGHNT, CDR2 FRNRAP. There are 13 residues in the CDR3. V shed 1 base and J shed 3 bases, with 7 bases lying between them. The CDR3 spells CASGLDQGYEQYF. In DNA form, the CDR3 reads TGTGCTAGTGGTTTGGACCAGGGCTACGAGCAGTACTTC.